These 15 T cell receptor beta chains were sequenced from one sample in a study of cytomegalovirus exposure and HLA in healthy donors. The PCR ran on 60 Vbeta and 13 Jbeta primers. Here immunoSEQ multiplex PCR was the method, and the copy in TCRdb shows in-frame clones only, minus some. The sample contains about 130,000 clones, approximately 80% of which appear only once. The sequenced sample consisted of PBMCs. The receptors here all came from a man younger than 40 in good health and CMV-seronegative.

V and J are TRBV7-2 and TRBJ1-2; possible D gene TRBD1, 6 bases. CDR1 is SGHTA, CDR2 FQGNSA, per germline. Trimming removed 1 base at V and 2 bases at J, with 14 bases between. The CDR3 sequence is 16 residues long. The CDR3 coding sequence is TGTGCCAGCAGCTTAGATCTGTCAGGGGTAAACTATGGCTACACCTTC. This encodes CASSLDLSGVNYGYTF.

The CDR3 reads CASSSEAGRGNQPQHF. In DNA form, the CDR3 reads TGTGCCAGCAGCTCAGAGGCGGGTCGAGGGAATCAGCCCCAGCATTTT. V usage is TRBV11-2 and J usage is TRBJ1-5; unclear D gene. V was shortened by 4 bases and J by 4 bases, with 17 bases between the two germline ends. The CDR3 runs to 16 residues. Per germline, CDR1 SGHAT and CDR2 FQNNGV.

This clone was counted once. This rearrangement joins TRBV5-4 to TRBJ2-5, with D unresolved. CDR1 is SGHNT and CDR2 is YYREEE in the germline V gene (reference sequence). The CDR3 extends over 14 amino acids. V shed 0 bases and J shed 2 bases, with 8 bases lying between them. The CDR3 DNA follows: TGTGCCAGCAGCTTGGGTGGGCTGCAAGAGACCCAGTACTTC. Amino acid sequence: CASSLGGLQETQYF.

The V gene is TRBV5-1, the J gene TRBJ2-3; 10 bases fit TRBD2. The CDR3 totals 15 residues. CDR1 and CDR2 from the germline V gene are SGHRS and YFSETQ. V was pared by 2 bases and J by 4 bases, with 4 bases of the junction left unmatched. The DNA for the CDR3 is TGCGCCAGCAGCTTCGCTAGCGGGAGTTCAGATACGCAGTATTTT. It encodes CASSFASGSSDTQYF.

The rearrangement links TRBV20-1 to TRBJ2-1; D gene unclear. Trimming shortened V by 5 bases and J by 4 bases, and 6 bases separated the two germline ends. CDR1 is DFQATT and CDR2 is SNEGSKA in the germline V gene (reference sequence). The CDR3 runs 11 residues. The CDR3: CSAPDYNEQFF. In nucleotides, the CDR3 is TGCAGTGCTCCAGATTACAATGAGCAGTTCTTC.

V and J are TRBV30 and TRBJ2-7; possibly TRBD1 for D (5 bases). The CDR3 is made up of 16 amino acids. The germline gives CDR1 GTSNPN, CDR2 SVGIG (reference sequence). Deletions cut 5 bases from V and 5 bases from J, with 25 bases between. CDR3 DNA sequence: TGTGCCTGGTCTAAAGGTAGCTGGAGACAGTTAGACGAGCAGTACTTC. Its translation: CAWSKGSWRQLDEQYF.

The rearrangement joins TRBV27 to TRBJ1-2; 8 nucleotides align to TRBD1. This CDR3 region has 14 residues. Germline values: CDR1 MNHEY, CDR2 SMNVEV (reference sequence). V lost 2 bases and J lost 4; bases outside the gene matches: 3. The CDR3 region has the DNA TGTGCCAGCAGTTTAACACAGGGGGGCTATGGCTACACCTTC. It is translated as CASSLTQGGYGYTF.

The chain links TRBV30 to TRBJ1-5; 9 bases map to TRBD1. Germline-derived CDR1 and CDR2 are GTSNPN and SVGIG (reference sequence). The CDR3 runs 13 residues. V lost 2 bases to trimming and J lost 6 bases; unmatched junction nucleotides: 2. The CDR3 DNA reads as TGTGCCTGGAGTCGACAGGGGGTTCAGCCCCAGCATTTT. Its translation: CAWSRQGVQPQHF.

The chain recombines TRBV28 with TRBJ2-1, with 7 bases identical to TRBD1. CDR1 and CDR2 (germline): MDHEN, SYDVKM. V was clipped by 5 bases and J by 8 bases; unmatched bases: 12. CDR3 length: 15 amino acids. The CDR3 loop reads CASSNGRQGRDEQFF. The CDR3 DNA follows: TGTGCCAGCAGTAACGGACGACAGGGACGGGATGAGCAGTTCTTC. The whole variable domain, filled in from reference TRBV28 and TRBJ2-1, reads DVKVTQSSRYLVKRTGEKVFLECVQDMDHENMFWYRQDPGLGLRLIYFSYDVKMKEKGDIPEGYSVSREKKERFSLILESASTNQTSMYLCASSNGRQGRDEQFFGPGTRLTVL.

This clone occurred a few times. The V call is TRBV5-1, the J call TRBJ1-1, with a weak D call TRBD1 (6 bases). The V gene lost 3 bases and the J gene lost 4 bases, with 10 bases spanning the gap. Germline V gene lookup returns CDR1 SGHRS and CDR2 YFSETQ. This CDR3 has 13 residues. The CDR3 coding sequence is TGCGCCAGCAGCTCGGAACAGGGCACTGAAGCTTTCTTT. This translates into CASSSEQGTEAFF.

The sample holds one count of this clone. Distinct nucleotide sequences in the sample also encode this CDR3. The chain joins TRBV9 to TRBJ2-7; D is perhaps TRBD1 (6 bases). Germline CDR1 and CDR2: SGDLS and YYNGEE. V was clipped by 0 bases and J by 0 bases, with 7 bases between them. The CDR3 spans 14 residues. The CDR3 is CASSVGTASYEQYF. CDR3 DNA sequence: TGTGCCAGCAGCGTAGGGACAGCCTCCTACGAGCAGTACTTC.

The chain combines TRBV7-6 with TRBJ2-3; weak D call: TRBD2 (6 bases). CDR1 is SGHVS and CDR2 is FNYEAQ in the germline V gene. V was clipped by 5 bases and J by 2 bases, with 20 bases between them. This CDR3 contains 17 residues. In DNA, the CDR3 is TGTGCCAGCAGCCCGAGGCGTGGTAGCGGCTACACAGATACGCAGTATTTT. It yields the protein CASSPRRGSGYTDTQYF. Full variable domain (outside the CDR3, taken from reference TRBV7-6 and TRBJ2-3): GAGVSQSPRYKVTKRGQDVALRCDPISGHVSLYWYRQALGQGPEFLTYFNYEAQQDKSGLPNDRFSAERPEGSISTLTIQRTEQRDSAMYRCASSPRRGSGYTDTQYFGPGTRLTVL.

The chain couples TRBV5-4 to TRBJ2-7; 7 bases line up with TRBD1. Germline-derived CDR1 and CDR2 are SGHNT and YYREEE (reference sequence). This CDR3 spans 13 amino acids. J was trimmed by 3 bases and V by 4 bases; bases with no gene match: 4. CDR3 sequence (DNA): TGTGCCAGCAGCCGGACAGGCCGCTACGAGCAGTACTTC. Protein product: CASSRTGRYEQYF.

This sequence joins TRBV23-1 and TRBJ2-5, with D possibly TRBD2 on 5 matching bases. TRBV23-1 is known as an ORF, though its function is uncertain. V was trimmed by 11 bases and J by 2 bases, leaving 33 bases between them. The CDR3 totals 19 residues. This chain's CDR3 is CAPSLAAALSRRAQETQYF. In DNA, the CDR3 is TGCGCCCCCAGTCTTGCAGCAGCTCTCTCCCGGCGGGCACAAGAGACCCAGTACTTC.

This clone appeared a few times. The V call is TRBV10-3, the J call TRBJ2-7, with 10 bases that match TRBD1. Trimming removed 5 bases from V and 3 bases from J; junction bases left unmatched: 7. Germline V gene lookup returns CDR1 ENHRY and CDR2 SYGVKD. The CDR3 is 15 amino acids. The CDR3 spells CAISKPGTGDYEQYF. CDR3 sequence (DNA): TGTGCCATCAGTAAACCCGGGACAGGGGACTACGAGCAGTACTTC.